This entry is about one TCR beta chain. These data belong to a study of blood T cell repertoires in COVID-19. The repertoire was sequenced with immunoSEQ multiplex PCR; TCRdb's copy has only in-frame clones and lacks some. The repertoire holds roughly 130,000 clones, just over 85% seen once, with less than 5% in the top ten. This CDR3 spans 17 amino acids. The germline V gene has CDR1 SGHVS and CDR2 FQNEAQ. Trimming took 5 bases from V and 4 from J; bases not matched to a gene: 10. V and J are TRBV7-8 and TRBJ2-7, with TRBD2 matching over 14 bases. Input material: peripheral blood. This TCR derives from a man aged 35 to 55 with acute or convalescent COVID-19. The CDR3 DNA sequence: TGTGCCAGCAGCCGAGGGACTAGCGGGAGCCCTCTTTACGAGCAGTACTTC. Its protein product is CASSRGTSGSPLYEQYF.